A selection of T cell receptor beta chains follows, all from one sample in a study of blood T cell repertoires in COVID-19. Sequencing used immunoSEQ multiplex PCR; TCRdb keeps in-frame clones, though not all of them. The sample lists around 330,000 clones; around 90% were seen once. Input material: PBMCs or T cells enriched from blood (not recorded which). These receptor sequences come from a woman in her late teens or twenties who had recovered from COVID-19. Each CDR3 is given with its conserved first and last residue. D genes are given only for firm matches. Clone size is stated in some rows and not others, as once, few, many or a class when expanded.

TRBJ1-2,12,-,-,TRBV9,TGTGCCAGCAGCCGGGACTCATATGGCTACACCTTC,CASSRDSYGYTF
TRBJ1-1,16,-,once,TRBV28,TGTGCCAGCGAACAGTTTTCGGGCAGGGATGGAACTGAAGCTTTCTTT,CASEQFSGRDGTEAFF
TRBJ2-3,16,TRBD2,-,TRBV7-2,TGTGCCAGCAGCCCCCGACCGGGACTAGCGGCAGATACGCAGTATTTT,CASSPRPGLAADTQYF
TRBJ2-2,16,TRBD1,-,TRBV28,TGTGCCAGCAGCAGGCCGGGACAGGGTAACACCGGGGAGCTGTTTTTT,CASSRPGQGNTGELFF
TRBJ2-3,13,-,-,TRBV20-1,TGCAGTGCTAGTTTGCGCCGCACAGATACGCAGTATTTT,CSASLRRTDTQYF
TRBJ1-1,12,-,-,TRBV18,TGTGCCAGCTCACGGGCGAACACTGAAGCTTTCTTT,CASSRANTEAFF
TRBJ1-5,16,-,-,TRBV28,TGTGCCAGCAGATCTTACAGGGTCTTCGGGTCTCAGCCCCAGCATTTT,CASRSYRVFGSQPQHF
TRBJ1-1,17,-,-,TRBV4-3,TGCGCCAGCAGCCAAGATGTCGGAGGGGGGGCAGCGCCTGAAGCTTTCTTT,CASSQDVGGGAAPEAFF
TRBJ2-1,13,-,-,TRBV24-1,TGTGCCACCTCCGTAACAAGGGGCAATGAGCAGTTCTTC,CATSVTRGNEQFF
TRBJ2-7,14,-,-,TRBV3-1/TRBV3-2,TGTGCCAGCAGCCAACGGGGGAACTCCTACGAGCAGTACTTC,CASSQRGNSYEQYF
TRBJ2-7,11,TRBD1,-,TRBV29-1,TGCAGCGTACAGGGGCACTACGAGCAGTACTTC,CSVQGHYEQYF
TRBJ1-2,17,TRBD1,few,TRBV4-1,TGCGCCAGCAGCCGGACTCCACCGGGACAGGCATCGAATGGCTACACCTTC,CASSRTPPGQASNGYTF
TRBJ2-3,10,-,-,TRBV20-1,TGCAGTGCTAGCATTGATACGCAGTATTTT,CSASIDTQYF
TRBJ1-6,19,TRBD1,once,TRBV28,TGTGCCAGCACCCAAGGGACAGCCAAGCCAGACTCCTATAATTCACCCCTCCACTTT,CASTQGTAKPDSYNSPLHF
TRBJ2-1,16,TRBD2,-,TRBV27,TGTGCCAGCAATAACCCCCTTAGCGGGAGGGCCGGTGAGCAGTTCTTC,CASNNPLSGRAGEQFF
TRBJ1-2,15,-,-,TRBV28,TGTGCCAGCAGTTTATACTCCCCGCGGGACTATGGCTACACCTTC,CASSLYSPRDYGYTF
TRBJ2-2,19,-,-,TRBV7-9,TGTGCCAGCAGCTTAGCGTATCAGGGGGGCGCCGGCGACACCGGGGAGCTGTTTTTT,CASSLAYQGGAGDTGELFF
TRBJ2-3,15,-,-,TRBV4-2,TGTGCCAGCAGCCCAGGAGGCTACCGCACAGATACGCAGTATTTT,CASSPGGYRTDTQYF
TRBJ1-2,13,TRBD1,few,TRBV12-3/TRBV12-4,TGTGCCAGCAGGGGACAGGGTTTTATCGGCTACACCTTC,CASRGQGFIGYTF